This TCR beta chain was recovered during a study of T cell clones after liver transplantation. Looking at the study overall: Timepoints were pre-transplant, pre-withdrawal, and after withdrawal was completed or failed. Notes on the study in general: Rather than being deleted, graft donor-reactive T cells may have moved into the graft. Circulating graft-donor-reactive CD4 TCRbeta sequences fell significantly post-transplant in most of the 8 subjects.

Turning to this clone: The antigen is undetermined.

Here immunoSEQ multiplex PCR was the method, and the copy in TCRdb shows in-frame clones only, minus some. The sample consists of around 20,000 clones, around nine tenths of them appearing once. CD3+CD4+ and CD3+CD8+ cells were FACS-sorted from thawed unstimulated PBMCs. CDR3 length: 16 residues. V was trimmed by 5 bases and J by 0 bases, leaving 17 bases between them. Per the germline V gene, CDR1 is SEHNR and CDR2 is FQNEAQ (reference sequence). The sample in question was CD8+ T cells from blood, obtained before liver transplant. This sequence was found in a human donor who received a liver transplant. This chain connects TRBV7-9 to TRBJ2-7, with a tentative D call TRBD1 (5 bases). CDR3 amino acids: CASSLGPTALSYEQYF. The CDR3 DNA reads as TGTGCCAGCAGCCTGGGCCCGACAGCCCTCTCCTACGAGCAGTACTTC.